This TCR beta chain was observed in a study of blood T cells in healthy people across ages. Points from the study as a whole: PBMC samples, being unsorted, prevented any conclusive comparison of naive and antigen-experienced cells.

Primed by a sample-barcoded 5' primer and a J-beta primer mix, a second PCR proceeded for roughly 6 to 12 cycles. TCRdb called the 5' RACE reads again in MiXCR, with one record for every CDR3 protein. This table has under 1,100,000 distinct CDR3 sequences, roughly a quarter appearing once. Notes on this clonotype: What it binds is not known.

These data were also filed under a second study, of T cells of mothers and their children. That work states: Several million TCR beta reads per child versus over 9 million per mother. No T cell clones of persistent microchimeric origin were detected.

The TCR was taken from a girl aged 2 to 9 in good health. Sample: blood.

The CDR3 nucleotides are TGTGCCAGCAGTTCCATCTCCGCGGGGGGTAGCACAGATACGCAGTATTTT. Encoded protein: CASSSISAGGSTDTQYF. This chain uses TRBV28 with TRBJ2-3; TRBD2 matches 8 bases. After removal of 4 bases from V and 0 bases from J, the junction contained 9 bases not matched to a gene. Germline CDR1 reads MDHEN; CDR2 reads SYDVKM. This CDR3 has 17 amino acids. The variable domain in full, completed from reference TRBV28 and TRBJ2-3, reads DVKVTQSSRYLVKRTGEKVFLECVQDMDHENMFWYRQDPGLGLRLIYFSYDVKMKEKGDIPEGYSVSREKKERFSLILESASTNQTSMYLCASSSISAGGSTDTQYFGPGTRLTVL.